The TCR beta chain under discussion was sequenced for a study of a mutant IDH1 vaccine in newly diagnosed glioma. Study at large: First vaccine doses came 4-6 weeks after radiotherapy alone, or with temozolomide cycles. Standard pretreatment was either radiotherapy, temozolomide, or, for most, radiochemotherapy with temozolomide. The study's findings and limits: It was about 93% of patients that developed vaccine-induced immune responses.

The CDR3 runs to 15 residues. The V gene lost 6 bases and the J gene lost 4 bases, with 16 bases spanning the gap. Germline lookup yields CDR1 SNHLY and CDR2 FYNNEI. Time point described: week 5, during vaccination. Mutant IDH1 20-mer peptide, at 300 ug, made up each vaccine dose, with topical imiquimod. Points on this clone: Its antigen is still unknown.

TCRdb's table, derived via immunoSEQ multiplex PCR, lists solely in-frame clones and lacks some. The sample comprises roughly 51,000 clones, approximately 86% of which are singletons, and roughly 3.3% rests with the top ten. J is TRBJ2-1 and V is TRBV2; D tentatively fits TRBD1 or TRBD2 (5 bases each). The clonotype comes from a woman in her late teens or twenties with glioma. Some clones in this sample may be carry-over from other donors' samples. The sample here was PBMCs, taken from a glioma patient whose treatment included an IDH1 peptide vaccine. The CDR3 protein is CASRPSRAGYNEQFF. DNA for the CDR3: TGTGCCAGCAGACCGTCGCGGGCAGGGTACAATGAGCAGTTCTTC.